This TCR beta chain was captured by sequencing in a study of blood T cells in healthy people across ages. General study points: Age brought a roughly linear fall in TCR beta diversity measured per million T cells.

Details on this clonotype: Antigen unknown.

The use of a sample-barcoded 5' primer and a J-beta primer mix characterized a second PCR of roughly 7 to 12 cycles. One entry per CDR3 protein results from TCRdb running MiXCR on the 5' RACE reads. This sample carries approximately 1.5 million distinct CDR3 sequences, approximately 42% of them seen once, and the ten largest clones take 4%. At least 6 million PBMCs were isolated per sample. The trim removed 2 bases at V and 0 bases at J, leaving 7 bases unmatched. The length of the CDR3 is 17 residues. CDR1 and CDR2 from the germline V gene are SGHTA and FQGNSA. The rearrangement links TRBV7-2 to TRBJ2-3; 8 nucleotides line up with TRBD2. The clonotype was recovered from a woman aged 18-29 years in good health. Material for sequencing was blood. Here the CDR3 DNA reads TGTGCCAGCAGCTTAATAGCGGGGTCCCGTAGCACAGATACGCAGTATTTT. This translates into CASSLIAGSRSTDTQYF.